A selection of T cell receptor beta chains follows, all from one sample in a study of breast tumors, draining lymph nodes, adjacent tissues. TCRdb itself ran the multiplex PCR reads through MiXCR, one entry per CDR3 protein. The table shows 150,000 or so distinct CDR3 sequences, with about 30% occurring only once. The sample taken for sequencing was axillary lymph node tissue. The receptors here all came from a female donor with breast cancer. Some clones in this sample may be carry-over from other donors' samples. The CDR3 runs from the conserved cysteine through the conserved F or W. The D gene is left open where the match is weak. The size entry is marked missing in some rows and otherwise reads once, few, many or a size class.

J: TRBJ1-2
D: TRBD1
V: TRBV6-5
size: few
DNA: TGTGCCAGCAGGACCTCGACAGGGCCCCGGGATGGCTACACCTTC
CDR3: CASRTSTGPRDGYTF

J: TRBJ1-4
D: NA
V: TRBV5-1
size: many
DNA: TGCGCCAGCAGCTTGCGTGTTCGGGGGATTAATGAAAAACTGTTTTTT
CDR3: CASSLRVRGINEKLFF

J: TRBJ2-3
D: NA
V: TRBV5-8
size: many
DNA: TGTGCCAGCAGCTTTTTTGGGGCAGGGGGCACAGATACGCAGTATTTT
CDR3: CASSFFGAGGTDTQYF

J: TRBJ2-7
D: TRBD1
V: TRBV29-1
size: many
DNA: TGCAGCGTTATGACCGGGACAGTTTTTAGCTTC
CDR3: CSVMTGTVFSF

J: TRBJ1-3
D: NA
V: TRBV19
size: many
DNA: TGTGCCAGTAGTATAGTATCCTTCTCTGGAAACACCATATATTTT
CDR3: CASSIVSFSGNTIYF

J: TRBJ2-7
D: TRBD2
V: TRBV7-2
size: many
DNA: TGTGCCAGCAGCCCCGGACTAGCGGTAGCCTACGAGCAGTACTTC
CDR3: CASSPGLAVAYEQYF

J: TRBJ2-5
D: NA
V: TRBV30
size: many
DNA: TGTGCCTGGAAGGTAGCCTCCCAAGGGGCCCAGTACTTC
CDR3: CAWKVASQGAQYF

J: TRBJ2-1
D: NA
V: TRBV6-5
size: many
DNA: TGTGCCAGCAGTGCCAAAGGCGGGGCCCTTGAGCAGTTCTTC
CDR3: CASSAKGGALEQFF

J: TRBJ1-2
D: TRBD1
V: TRBV6-5
size: many
DNA: TGTGCCAGCAGCCCAGACAGGGGCGGAGGGACGTATGGCTACACCTTC
CDR3: CASSPDRGGGTYGYTF

J: TRBJ1-2
D: NA
V: TRBV7-2
size: NA
DNA: TGTGCCAGCAGCCCGGTGGACGGAACCTATGGCTACACCTTC
CDR3: CASSPVDGTYGYTF

J: TRBJ1-4
D: NA
V: TRBV12-3/TRBV12-4
size: many
DNA: TGTGCCAGCAGTTCCCGGGGTGAAAAACTGTTTTTT
CDR3: CASSSRGEKLFF

J: TRBJ2-3
D: NA
V: TRBV2
size: many
DNA: TGTGCCAGCAGTGCACAGGGAACAGATACGCAGTATTTT
CDR3: CASSAQGTDTQYF

J: TRBJ2-6
D: NA
V: TRBV19
size: many
DNA: TGTGCCAGTACTCCAGGAGGGAGCTCTGGGGCCAACGTCCTGACTTTC
CDR3: CASTPGGSSGANVLTF

J: TRBJ2-7
D: NA
V: TRBV5-4
size: many
DNA: TGTGCCAGCAGCCCCCAGCAGGACGGCGAGCAGTACTTC
CDR3: CASSPQQDGEQYF

J: TRBJ1-6
D: NA
V: TRBV20-1
size: many
DNA: TGCAGTGCTAGAGATCCTTCACCCCTCCACTTT
CDR3: CSARDPSPLHF

J: TRBJ2-5
D: TRBD2
V: TRBV7-9
size: once
DNA: TGTGCCACCGGCCGGGACACAACTAGCGGGGGGCTCCAAGAGACCCAGTACTTC
CDR3: CATGRDTTSGGLQETQYF

J: TRBJ1-6
D: TRBD1
V: TRBV9
size: many
DNA: TGTGCCAGCAGCCCCCAGGGGGTTAATTCACCCCTCCACTTT
CDR3: CASSPQGVNSPLHF

J: TRBJ2-7
D: TRBD1
V: TRBV6-5
size: many
DNA: TGTGCCAGCAGTTCCACGGACAGGCGTGAGTCCTACGAGCAGTACTTC
CDR3: CASSSTDRRESYEQYF

J: TRBJ2-5
D: NA
V: TRBV5-6
size: many
DNA: TGTGCCAGCAGCCCCTCAACCTATGAGACCCAGTACTTC
CDR3: CASSPSTYETQYF

J: TRBJ2-1
D: TRBD2
V: TRBV9
size: many
DNA: TGTGCCAGCAGCGCGAGCGGGGGGACATACAATGAGCAGTTCTTC
CDR3: CASSASGGTYNEQFF

J: TRBJ2-7
D: NA
V: TRBV20-1
size: many
DNA: TGCAGTGCTAGAAACTCCGGGACGGTAGCCTACGAGCAGTACTTC
CDR3: CSARNSGTVAYEQYF

J: TRBJ2-7
D: TRBD1
V: TRBV18
size: many
DNA: TGTGCCAGCTCACCAAGGGACAGGGTAGCCTACGAGCAGTACTTC
CDR3: CASSPRDRVAYEQYF

J: TRBJ2-5
D: TRBD1
V: TRBV29-1
size: many
DNA: TGCAGCGTTGGACCAGGGGGTGAAAAGACCCAGTACTTC
CDR3: CSVGPGGEKTQYF

J: TRBJ2-5
D: TRBD1
V: TRBV5-1
size: many
DNA: TGCGCCAGCTCCGGACAGGGGGCACAAGAGACCCAGTACTTC
CDR3: CASSGQGAQETQYF

J: TRBJ2-1
D: TRBD1
V: TRBV7-6
size: NA
DNA: TGTGCCAGCAGACCTGACAGGGACGTCGAAAATGAGCAGTTCTTC
CDR3: CASRPDRDVENEQFF

J: TRBJ1-1
D: NA
V: TRBV5-8
size: once
DNA: TGTGCCAGCATGTCCCCTGGGTACACTGAAGCTTTCTTT
CDR3: CASMSPGYTEAFF

J: TRBJ1-1
D: NA
V: TRBV13
size: NA
DNA: TGTGCCAGCAGCTTGACAGCGCTAAACACTGAAGCTTTCTTT
CDR3: CASSLTALNTEAFF

J: TRBJ2-5
D: TRBD1
V: TRBV6-5
size: NA
DNA: TGTGCCAGCACTAAAGGCGCGGGACAGGCCCAGTACTTC
CDR3: CASTKGAGQAQYF

J: TRBJ1-4
D: NA
V: TRBV4-1
size: many
DNA: TGCGCCAGCAGCCAAGATGGTCGAACGGTTAATGAAAAGCTGTTTTTT
CDR3: CASSQDGRTVNEKLFF

J: TRBJ2-5
D: NA
V: TRBV7-6
size: many
DNA: TGTGCCAGCAGCCTCAGCGTTTGGGAGACCCAGTACTTC
CDR3: CASSLSVWETQYF

J: TRBJ2-5
D: NA
V: TRBV4-1
size: many
DNA: TGCGCCAGCAGCCAAGTGAATCTCGGTTTTAAAGAGACCCAGTACTTC
CDR3: CASSQVNLGFKETQYF

J: TRBJ1-2
D: NA
V: TRBV20-1
size: many
DNA: TGCAGTGCCACCCCAGGGGATGGCTACACCTTC
CDR3: CSATPGDGYTF

J: TRBJ2-3
D: NA
V: TRBV6-6
size: many
DNA: TGTGCCAGCTTTGCTGGGGGTACGCAGTATTTT
CDR3: CASFAGGTQYF

J: TRBJ2-1
D: NA
V: TRBV9
size: many
DNA: TGTGCCAGCAGCGTCGGCGGTTCCTACAATGAGCAGTTCTTC
CDR3: CASSVGGSYNEQFF

J: TRBJ2-1
D: TRBD2
V: TRBV14
size: NA
DNA: TGTGCCAGCAGCCAGGAGCGGACTAGTCTGGCTGAGCAGTTCTTC
CDR3: CASSQERTSLAEQFF

J: TRBJ1-5
D: TRBD1
V: TRBV29-1
size: NA
DNA: TGCAGCGCCCCGGGACAGGGGAGTGGGACCCAACATTTT
CDR3: CSAPGQGSGTQHF

J: TRBJ2-3
D: NA
V: TRBV6-2/TRBV6-3
size: many
DNA: TGTGCCAGCAGTTCCGGAGGCGGCACAGATACGCAGTATTTT
CDR3: CASSSGGGTDTQYF

J: TRBJ2-2
D: NA
V: TRBV19
size: few
DNA: TGTGCCAGTAGTATTGTTATTCAGGGGACCGGGGAGCTGTTTTTT
CDR3: CASSIVIQGTGELFF

J: TRBJ1-2
D: NA
V: TRBV7-4
size: NA
DNA: TGTGCCAGCAGCTTACTTTCGGCGGGATCCTCATCTCCCTTC
CDR3: CASSLLSAGSSSPF

J: TRBJ1-2
D: NA
V: TRBV9
size: many
DNA: TGTGCCAGCAGCGTAGGGGGCCCCGCGTATGGCTACACCTTC
CDR3: CASSVGGPAYGYTF

J: TRBJ2-1
D: NA
V: TRBV7-2
size: NA
DNA: NA
CDR3: CASSFYICSPKDRVINNVQFF

J: TRBJ1-2
D: NA
V: TRBV4-1
size: many
DNA: TGCGCCAGCAGCCAATTTGACAGCTCTAACTATGGCTACACCTTC
CDR3: CASSQFDSSNYGYTF

J: TRBJ1-5
D: TRBD1
V: TRBV11-1
size: NA
DNA: TGTGCCAGCAGCGTAGTAGGACAGGCGGGCAATGAGCCCCAGCATTTT
CDR3: CASSVVGQAGNEPQHF

J: TRBJ2-3
D: NA
V: TRBV24-1
size: once
DNA: TGTGCCACCAGTGAAAGGCTATCTAGCACAGATACGCAGTATTTT
CDR3: CATSERLSSTDTQYF

J: TRBJ1-1
D: NA
V: TRBV2
size: few
DNA: TGTGCCAGCAGAGGGGACATTCTCTGGAACACTGAAGCTTTCTTT
CDR3: CASRGDILWNTEAFF

J: TRBJ2-5
D: TRBD2
V: TRBV7-3
size: NA
DNA: TGTGCCAGCAGCTCTACCGGAACGCTGGCGGGAGGGCCCGACCAAGAGACCCAGTACTTC
CDR3: CASSSTGTLAGGPDQETQYF

J: TRBJ1-6
D: TRBD1
V: TRBV11-2
size: many
DNA: TGTGCCAGCAGCTCTCGGACAGGAGGCAATTCACCCCTCCACTTT
CDR3: CASSSRTGGNSPLHF

J: TRBJ2-5
D: NA
V: TRBV29-1
size: many
DNA: TGCAGCTACCTCAGTGAGACCCAGTACTTC
CDR3: CSYLSETQYF

J: TRBJ1-6
D: NA
V: TRBV2
size: NA
DNA: TGTGCCAGCAGTGAAACAGGGTCGACACCCCTCCACTTT
CDR3: CASSETGSTPLHF

J: TRBJ2-3
D: TRBD2
V: TRBV20-1
size: many
DNA: TGCAGTGCTAGCCCGGGGACTAGCGGGAGGGATACGCAGTATTTT
CDR3: CSASPGTSGRDTQYF

J: TRBJ2-5
D: NA
V: TRBV5-8
size: many
DNA: TGTGCCAGCAGCTTGTTACAGGGGAGGGGATTGTTCCAAGAGACCCAGTACTTC
CDR3: CASSLLQGRGLFQETQYF

J: TRBJ2-7
D: NA
V: TRBV10-2
size: many
DNA: TGCGCCAGCAGGGATCTCCGGGACAACTACGAGCAGTACTTC
CDR3: CASRDLRDNYEQYF

J: TRBJ1-6
D: NA
V: TRBV25-1
size: NA
DNA: TGTGCCAGCGCCACAGGGACAAATTCACCCCTCCACTTT
CDR3: CASATGTNSPLHF